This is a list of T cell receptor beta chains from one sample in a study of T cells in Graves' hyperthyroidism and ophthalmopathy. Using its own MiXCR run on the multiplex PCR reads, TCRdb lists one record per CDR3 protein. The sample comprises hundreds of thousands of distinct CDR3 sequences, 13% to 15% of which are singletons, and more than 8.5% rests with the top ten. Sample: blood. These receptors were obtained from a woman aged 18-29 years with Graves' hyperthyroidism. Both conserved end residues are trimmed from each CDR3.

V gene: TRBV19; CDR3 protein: ASSRDAFLSNQPQH
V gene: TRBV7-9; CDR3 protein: ASSQGLVSLIPQF
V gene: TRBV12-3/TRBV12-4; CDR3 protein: ASSPPKKTAEAF
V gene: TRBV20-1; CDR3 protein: SVPSGSYNEQF
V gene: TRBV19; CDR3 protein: ASSVQGWGNQPQH
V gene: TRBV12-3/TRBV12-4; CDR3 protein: ASSFVSASGEQY
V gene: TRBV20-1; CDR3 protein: SARDLRTSGILEQF
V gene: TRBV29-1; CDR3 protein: SVEVSGRDISTDTQY
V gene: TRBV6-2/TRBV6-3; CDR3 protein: ASSYRTAGGELF
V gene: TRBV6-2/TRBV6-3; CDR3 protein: ASSPSGLAEETQY
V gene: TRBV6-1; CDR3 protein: ASRRGGPYTGELF
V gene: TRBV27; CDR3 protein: ASSSRDNFLTQY
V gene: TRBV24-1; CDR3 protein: ATSDGPLLEQY
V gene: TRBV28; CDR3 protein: ASSLTGSKNIQY
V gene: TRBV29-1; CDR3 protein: SRDSYEQY
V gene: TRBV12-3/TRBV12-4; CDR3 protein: ASTSYTSGKRTGELF
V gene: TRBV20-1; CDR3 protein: SARVLGNSNQPQH
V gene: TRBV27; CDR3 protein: ASSYSAGALIYEQY
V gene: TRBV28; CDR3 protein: ASSNLLGQGSQPQH
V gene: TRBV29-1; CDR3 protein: SVEGDTNYEQY
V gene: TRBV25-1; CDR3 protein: ASTLSSGGTDTQY
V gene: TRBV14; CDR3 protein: ASSPNEWRASYEQY
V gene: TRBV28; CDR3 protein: ASSETGPSSHEQY
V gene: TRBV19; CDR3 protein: ASQTSGRGPYTDTQY
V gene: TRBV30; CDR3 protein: AWSVLIGLGTEAF
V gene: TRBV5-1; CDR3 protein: ASSRSKPGQGSD
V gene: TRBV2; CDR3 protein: ASSEFSGRANTGELF
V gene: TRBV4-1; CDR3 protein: ASSQDPPGLRYEQY
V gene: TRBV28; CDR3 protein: ASSLGRENYGYT
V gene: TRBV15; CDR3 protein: ATSRAPGTGTYGYT
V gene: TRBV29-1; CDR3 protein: SVGSYEQY
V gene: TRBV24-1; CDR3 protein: ATSDIQGDDGYT
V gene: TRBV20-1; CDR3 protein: SARTPSGSLDEQF
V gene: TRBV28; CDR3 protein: ASSPDRVRSPLH
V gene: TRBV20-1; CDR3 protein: SAQEGPGRGHEQY
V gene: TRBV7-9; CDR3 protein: ASSLAAGRNEQF
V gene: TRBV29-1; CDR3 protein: SGRDWDLPNYNEQF
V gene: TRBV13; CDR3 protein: ASSMTGTEQY
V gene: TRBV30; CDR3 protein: AWSVQVGGSGELF
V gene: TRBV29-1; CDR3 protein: SVERISSGDSYEQY
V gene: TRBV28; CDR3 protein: ASSSSTDNSPLH
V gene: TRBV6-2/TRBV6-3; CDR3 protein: ASKYRGFSTDTQY
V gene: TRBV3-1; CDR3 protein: ASSQAGLGRQPQH
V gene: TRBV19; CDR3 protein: ASSIPSGLGQPQH
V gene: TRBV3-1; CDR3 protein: ASSQGRTGNYGYT
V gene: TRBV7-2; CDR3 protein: ASSLSGWAEQY
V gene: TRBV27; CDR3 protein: ASRRDGSGALH
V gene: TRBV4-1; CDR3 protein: ASLLAVGSYNEQF
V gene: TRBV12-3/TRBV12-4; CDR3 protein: ASSFRDQPQH
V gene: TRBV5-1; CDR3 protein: ASSSTAASGKNPFSYNEQF